The 10 T cell receptor beta chains reported below all come from one sample, sequenced in a study of blood T cell repertoires in COVID-19. Clones were sequenced by immunoSEQ multiplex PCR, and TCRdb holds only the in-frame ones, with some missing. In the table there are some 20,000 clones, roughly 87% of which are singletons. What was sequenced was peripheral blood. These receptors all stem from a human donor in a cohort sampled during active COVID-19. The donor label of this sample is uncertain.

This sequence joins TRBV6-4 and TRBJ1-1, with D possibly TRBD1 on 5 matching bases. CDR1 MRHNA and CDR2 SNTAGT come from the germline V gene. Trimming shortened V by 4 bases and J by 1 base, and 13 bases separated the two germline ends. The CDR3 is made up of 15 amino acids. For the CDR3, the DNA is TGTGCCAGCAGTGCTACGGAGGGGCGGAACACTGAAGCTTTCTTT. This gives the protein CASSATEGRNTEAFF.

This sequence joins TRBV3-1 (or the pseudogene TRBV3-2) and TRBJ2-7, with 11 nucleotides matching TRBD1. Per the germline V gene, CDR1 is LGHDT and CDR2 is YNNKEL (reference sequence). Losses at the gene ends were 5 bases for V and 5 bases for J; bases not matched to a gene: 8. CDR3 length: 15 amino acids. The CDR3 sequence: CASSYFRDRGNEQYF. The DNA for the CDR3 is TGTGCCAGCAGCTATTTCCGGGACAGGGGGAACGAGCAGTACTTC.

J is TRBJ2-1 and V is TRBV15; D ambiguous. The CDR3 is 15 amino acids. Germline assignment: CDR1 LNHNV and CDR2 YYDKDF (reference sequence). V was clipped by 0 bases and J by 3 bases, with 9 bases between them. CDR3 sequence: CATSRDLANYNEQFF. The CDR3 nucleotides are TGTGCCACCAGCAGAGATTTAGCAAACTACAATGAGCAGTTCTTC.

This chain uses TRBV2 with TRBJ1-3, with 7 bases lining up with TRBD1. The germline V gene encodes CDR1 SNHLY and CDR2 FYNNEI. This CDR3 has 15 amino acids. The V segment lost 6 bases and the J segment 0 bases; nucleotides outside the gene matches: 5. For the CDR3, the DNA is TGTGCCAGCAGGGGACAGTTACTCTCTGGAAACACCATATATTTT. It translates to CASRGQLLSGNTIYF.

The chain is built from TRBV30 and TRBJ2-5; TRBD2 might be the D (6 bases). Germline V gene sequence: CDR1 GTSNPN, CDR2 SVGIG (reference sequence). V was shortened by 0 bases and J by 2 bases, with 10 bases between the two germline ends. CDR3 length: 14 residues. DNA of the CDR3: TGTGCCTGGAGTGTGGGGGGACGTCAAGAGACCCAGTACTTC. This gives the protein CAWSVGGRQETQYF.

A single count supports this clone. The chain recombines TRBV7-9 with TRBJ2-5; no clear D gene. Trimming left V 6 bases short and J 5 bases short, with 13 bases between. The CDR3 is made up of 13 amino acids. Germline lookup yields CDR1 SEHNR and CDR2 FQNEAQ (reference sequence). CDR3 in DNA: TGTGCCAGCAGTCGGAGAGTTTGGGAGACCCAGTACTTC. Translated, it gives CASSRRVWETQYF.

V is TRBV29-1 and J is TRBJ2-3; the D gene is possibly TRBD2 (7 bases). The germline V gene encodes CDR1 SQVTM and CDR2 ANQGSEA. The ends were cut back, 7 bases at V and 4 bases at J, with 24 bases in the middle. The length of the CDR3 is 16 residues. DNA of the CDR3: TGCAGCGCCAGGGGCTTGGCTAGGGGGGGGCCAGATACGCAGTATTTT. Its translation: CSARGLARGGPDTQYF.

The chain has TRBV5-5 and TRBJ1-2; D unresolved. Trimming pared 0 bases from V and 7 bases from J, leaving 25 bases between. Germline CDR1 and CDR2: SGHKS and YYEKEE (reference sequence). This CDR3 has 18 amino acids. The CDR3 here is CASSLAIGSTGGRGGYTF. DNA of the CDR3: TGTGCCAGCAGCTTGGCGATCGGTTCGACCGGCGGTCGCGGTGGCTACACCTTC.

The chain combines TRBV28 with TRBJ2-7, with 12 bases aligning to TRBD2. Trimming removed 8 bases from V and 2 bases from J; junction bases left unmatched: 10. CDR1 is MDHEN and CDR2 is SYDVKM in the germline V gene. The CDR3 runs 16 residues. The CDR3 is CASLSQGTSGPYEQYF. The CDR3 nucleotides read TGTGCCAGCCTGTCTCAGGGGACTAGCGGGCCCTACGAGCAGTACTTC.

This chain links TRBV29-1 with TRBJ2-5; TRBD1 matches at 7 bases. CDR3 length: 13 residues. With V trimmed by 5 bases and J by 2 bases, 5 bases remained unmatched. Germline V gene data show CDR1 as SQVTM and CDR2 as ANQGSEA. This chain's CDR3 is CSVWTGAQETQYF. The CDR3 DNA sequence: TGCAGCGTTTGGACAGGTGCTCAAGAGACCCAGTACTTC.